This entry features one T cell receptor beta chain sequence. Its target is unknown. This specimen belongs to a study of blood T cells in healthy people across ages. A sample-barcoded 5' primer and a J-beta primer mix were used in a second PCR of roughly 7 to 12 cycles. One entry per CDR3 protein results from TCRdb running MiXCR on the 5' RACE reads. The table records roughly 730,000 distinct CDR3 sequences, roughly three fifths of them present only once. Study-level results: While age rose, TCR beta diversity per million T cells dropped in a roughly linear way.

This CDR3 region has 16 residues. Per the germline V gene, CDR1 is SGHVS and CDR2 is FQNEAQ. The V end lost 2 bases, the J end lost 6 bases, and 16 bases lay between the germline ends. Isolated per sample were at least 6 million PBMCs. Sequencing was carried out using blood. The V and J genes are TRBV7-8 and TRBJ2-2; perhaps TRBD2 as D (6 bases). The clonotype was recovered from a man in his forties in good health. CDR3 sequence: CASSLSLGRTPGELFF. In DNA, the CDR3 is TGTGCCAGCAGCTTAAGTCTAGGGAGGACGCCCGGGGAGCTGTTTTTT.